Listed here are 19 T cell receptor beta chains from one sample, sequenced in a study of beta chain features in type 1 diabetes. Their antigens are not known. Every isolated RNA sample was fully reverse transcribed, so sequencing captured expressed TCRB transcripts. Measured with immunoSEQ multiplex PCR; TCRdb has only the in-frame clones, and not every one. This sample has 35,000 to 45,000 clones, with over 50% found just once. Whole-study results and caveats: Among all four CD4+ subsets, Type 1 diabetes patients had TCRB CDR3s that were moderately but significantly shorter.

Source material: Tregs from blood. All receptors come from a man aged 25 to 40 with type 1 diabetes. Some clones in this sample may be carry-over from other donors' samples.

This chain uses TRBV6-6 with TRBJ1-5, with D possibly being TRBD1 (5 bases). The CDR3 is made up of 14 amino acids. Trimming took 9 bases from V and 3 from J, leaving 15 bases between them. The germline V gene encodes CDR1 MNHNY and CDR2 SVGAGI (reference sequence). CDR3 nucleotides: TGTGCCAGTAGAACTCGACAGATCAATCAGCCCCAGCATTTT. Translation gives CASRTRQINQPQHF.

V gene TRBV10-3 combines with J gene TRBJ2-7, with TRBD1 matching over 8 bases. The CDR3 is 15 residues long. Germline CDR1 is ENHRY and CDR2 is SYGVKD. V lost 3 bases, J lost 4 bases, and 8 bases stayed unmatched. CDR3: CAISDSTGVLYEQYF. CDR3 sequence (DNA): TGTGCCATCAGTGACTCGACAGGGGTTCTATACGAGCAGTACTTC.

The J gene is TRBJ1-5, the V gene TRBV28, with D perhaps TRBD1 (6 bases). The CDR3 runs to 17 residues. Per germline, CDR1 MDHEN and CDR2 SYDVKM. With 4 bases removed from V and 6 bases from J, the gap between germline ends came to 22 bases. The CDR3 loop reads CASSSSRQGGGGQPQHF. The CDR3 bases are TGTGCCAGCAGTTCATCCCGTCAAGGGGGAGGGGGTCAGCCCCAGCATTTT.

The chain employs TRBV2 and TRBJ2-7, with D uncertain. This CDR3 has 12 residues. Germline values: CDR1 SNHLY, CDR2 FYNNEI. Trimming stripped 2 bases from V and 7 bases from J, with 9 bases between. The CDR3 spells CASSEQAGEQYF. The CDR3 coding sequence is TGTGCCAGCAGTGAACAAGCCGGGGAGCAGTACTTC.

This clone was recorded once. The rearrangement joins TRBV29-1 to TRBJ1-1, with 8 bases aligning to TRBD1. V trimming: 6 bases; J trimming: 3 bases; junction bases outside the gene matches: 6. This CDR3 has 13 residues. CDR1 and CDR2 from the germline V gene are SQVTM and ANQGSEA. The CDR3 spells CSVGQGPYTEAFF. The DNA for the CDR3 is TGCAGCGTCGGACAGGGACCCTACACTGAAGCTTTCTTT. The full variable domain, with the rest looked up from reference TRBV29-1 and TRBJ1-1, is SAVISQKPSRDICQRGTSLTIQCQVDSQVTMMFWYRQQPGQSLTLIATANQGSEATYESGFVIDKFPISRPNLTFSTLTVSNMSPEDSSIYLCSVGQGPYTEAFFGQGTRLTVV.

This clone has only a few counts. The chain has TRBV7-2 and TRBJ2-3; D may be TRBD2 (5 bases). Per the germline V gene, CDR1 is SGHTA and CDR2 is FQGNSA. The CDR3 extends over 14 amino acids. Trimming took 8 bases from V and 2 from J, leaving 14 bases between them. This CDR3 is CASAVERLTDTQYF. The CDR3 DNA follows: TGTGCCAGCGCGGTAGAGCGGCTCACAGATACGCAGTATTTT.

The J gene is TRBJ2-7, the V gene TRBV30; D may be TRBD2 (6 bases). The CDR3 length is 14 residues. Germline values: CDR1 GTSNPN, CDR2 SVGIG (reference sequence). Trimming took off 3 bases at V and 2 bases at J, with 14 bases between the two ends. The CDR3 is CAWSTLGGAYEQYF. For the CDR3, the DNA is TGTGCCTGGAGCACGCTAGGCGGGGCCTACGAGCAGTACTTC. Full variable domain (outside the CDR3, taken from reference TRBV30 and TRBJ2-7): SQTIHQWPATLVQPVGSPLSLECTVEGTSNPNLYWYRQAAGRGLQLLFYSVGIGQISSEVPQNLSASRPQDRQFILSSKKLLLSDSGFYLCAWSTLGGAYEQYFGPGTRLTVT.

This chain joins TRBV2 and TRBJ1-1, with 8 bases that match TRBD1. CDR1 is SNHLY and CDR2 is FYNNEI in the germline V gene. J was trimmed by 4 bases and V by 6 bases; bases with no gene match: 4. This CDR3 comprises 13 residues. CDR3 in DNA: TGTGCCAGCAGACAGGGGGTCATCACTGAAGCTTTCTTT. Its translation is CASRQGVITEAFF.

The chain has TRBV5-1 and TRBJ2-2, with D maybe TRBD1 (5 bases). The germline gives CDR1 SGHRS, CDR2 YFSETQ. The V end lost 2 bases, the J end lost 5 bases, and 13 bases lay between the germline ends. The CDR3 covers 15 residues. The CDR3 protein is CASSLGAQWTGELFF. In DNA form, the CDR3 reads TGCGCCAGCAGCTTAGGGGCCCAGTGGACCGGGGAGCTGTTTTTT.

The chain combines TRBV13 with TRBJ2-5; a possible D gene is TRBD2 (7 bases). Looked up from germline, CDR1 is PRHDT and CDR2 is FYEKMQ (reference sequence). The CDR3 contains 15 residues. The germline V and J ends were trimmed by 5 bases and 5 bases, with 18 bases remaining between them. CDR3 sequence: CASSRGTGGLETQYF. Here the CDR3 DNA reads TGTGCCAGCAGCCGAGGCACCGGGGGGCTGGAGACCCAGTACTTC. Combining the CDR3 with reference TRBV13 and TRBJ2-5 gives the whole variable domain AAGVIQSPRHLIKEKRETATLKCYPIPRHDTVYWYQQGPGQDPQFLISFYEKMQSDKGSIPDRFSAQQFSDYHSELNMSSLELGDSALYFCASSRGTGGLETQYFGPGTRLLVL.

The chain is built from TRBV9 and TRBJ2-1; TRBD2 matches at 10 bases. CDR1 and CDR2 from the germline V gene are SGDLS and YYNGEE. CDR3 length equals 20 residues. V was pared by 0 bases and J by 5 bases, with 17 bases of the junction left unmatched. CDR3 in DNA: TGTGCCAGCAGCGTAGCACCCGGGATAGCGGGGGGCCAACACCACAATGAGCAGTTCTTC. This encodes CASSVAPGIAGGQHHNEQFF.

This clone was seen a few times. At one boundary the junction diverges from the germline segment, which might be a read error. The chain carries TRBV11-2 and TRBJ2-3; the match to TRBD1 covers 9 bases. Germline V gene sequence: CDR1 SGHAT, CDR2 FQNNGV. CDR3 length: 17 residues. CDR3 in DNA: TGCGCCAGCAGCTCTCTTTATACAGGGGGCGTCGCAGATACGCAGTATTTT. Translation: CASSSLYTGGVADTQYF.

This chain links TRBV11-1 with TRBJ1-5; D is undetermined. Trimming took 5 bases from V and 3 from J, leaving 8 bases between them. Germline assignment: CDR1 SGHAT and CDR2 FQDESV (reference sequence). The CDR3 runs to 13 residues. CDR3: CASSPTLNQPQHF. As DNA, the CDR3 is TGTGCCAGCAGCCCTACTCTCAATCAGCCCCAGCATTTT.

V usage is TRBV6-6 and J usage is TRBJ2-1; D may be TRBD1 (5 bases). This CDR3 contains 12 residues. The V end was cut by 5 bases, the J end by 7 bases, with 9 bases between. CDR1 and CDR2 from the germline V gene are MNHNY and SVGAGI (reference sequence). The CDR3 region is CASSVQGNEQFF. The DNA of the CDR3 is TGTGCCAGCAGTGTCCAGGGAAATGAGCAGTTCTTC.

The gene calls are TRBV11-2 and TRBJ2-5; TRBD1 aligns across 7 bases. Germline trimming cut 5 bases from V and 4 bases from J; bases unmatched to any gene: 7. The CDR3 sequence is 14 residues long. CDR1 is SGHAT and CDR2 is FQNNGV in the germline V gene. CDR3 protein: CASSGGNRGETQYF. Here the CDR3 DNA reads TGTGCCAGCAGCGGGGGAAACAGGGGAGAGACCCAGTACTTC. Supplemented by reference TRBV11-2 and TRBJ2-5, the full variable domain reads EAGVAQSPRYKIIEKRQSVAFWCNPISGHATLYWYQQILGQGPKLLIQFQNNGVVDDSQLPKDRFSAERLKGVDSTLKIQPAKLEDSAVYLCASSGGNRGETQYFGPGTRLLVL.

This clone was counted once. The V call is TRBV19, the J call TRBJ1-1; D unclear. Germline V CDR1 and CDR2: LNHDA, SQIVND (reference sequence). The CDR3 is made up of 13 amino acids. V was trimmed by 4 bases and J by 1 base, leaving 7 bases between them. The CDR3 spells CASSNVENTEAFF. The CDR3 DNA is TGTGCCAGTAGTAATGTAGAGAACACTGAAGCTTTCTTT.

The CDR3 nucleotides are TGTGCCTGGGAGGTGATCTCTGGAAACACCATATATTTT. Protein sequence: CAWEVISGNTIYF. This rearrangement joins TRBV30 to TRBJ1-3; D is undetermined. The ends were cut back, 5 bases at V and 0 bases at J, with 8 bases in the middle. This CDR3 comprises 13 residues. CDR1 GTSNPN and CDR2 SVGIG come from the germline V gene (reference sequence).

The rearrangement uses TRBV7-9 and TRBJ2-2, with D unresolved. CDR3 length: 14 residues. In germline, CDR1 is SEHNR, CDR2 FQNEAQ (reference sequence). V dropped 3 bases and J dropped 6 bases, with 11 bases sitting between them. CDR3 loop: CASSLTPRSGELFF. For the CDR3, the DNA is TGTGCCAGCAGCTTGACGCCGAGGTCCGGGGAGCTGTTTTTT.

J is TRBJ2-5 and V is TRBV7-9; 8 nucleotides agree with TRBD1. The CDR3 covers 15 residues. In germline, CDR1 is SEHNR, CDR2 FQNEAQ (reference sequence). The V segment lost 4 bases and the J segment 0 bases; nucleotides outside the gene matches: 4. The CDR3 region is CASSSRTGYQETQYF. Here the CDR3 DNA reads TGTGCCAGCAGCTCCCGGACAGGGTACCAAGAGACCCAGTACTTC.